This T cell receptor beta chain was sequenced in a study of cytomegalovirus exposure and HLA in healthy donors. Study information: The approximately 110 validation repertoires were reported in a later analysis to have been generated on the same platform as the roughly 680 first-cohort repertoires.

Looked up from germline, CDR1 is MDHEN and CDR2 is SYDVKM. The CDR3 runs to 16 residues. The trim removed 2 bases at V and 4 bases at J, leaving 6 bases unmatched. About this clone itself: What it recognizes is unknown.

Sequenced by immunoSEQ multiplex PCR; TCRdb stores in-frame clones only, minus some. The profile shows some 59,000 clones, approximately 89% of them singletons. Study-wide results and limits: Among TCR beta chains, those listed as cytomegalovirus-associated numbered about 160. Per published reports, the classifier diagnosed cytomegalovirus status with high specificity and sensitivity. Subsequent analysis showed first-cohort TCR clusters tending to co-occur in some 120 validation repertoires.

Sequencing input: PBMCs. This chain joins TRBV28 and TRBJ1-4; TRBD1 matches at 8 bases. The sequence derives from a woman aged 18-30 years in good health and CMV-seropositive. DNA for the CDR3: TGTGCCAGCAGTTTAGGGGGACAGGCCTATAATGAAAAACTGTTTTTT. This translates into CASSLGGQAYNEKLFF.